Below are 5 T cell receptor beta chains sequenced from a single sample in a study of patients and donors after allogeneic stem cell transplantation (dated by TCRdb to about 2020). The protocol used for the library was RT-PCR. The sample was run on a NextSeq 550. TCRdb itself trimmed the public reads at Q25 with fastp, ran MiXCR and retained productive beta chains. Merged by CDR3 protein, the rows form single entries marked with the most common genes and DNA. Present in this sample are 410,000 or so distinct CDR3 sequences, approximately 16% of which were seen just once. Roughly 7.2% of the sample comes from the top ten. The source material was blood, either unsorted or a sorted T cell fraction (not recorded which). The source of these receptors is a human donor who was either an allogeneic HSCT recipient or a stem cell or donor lymphocyte infusion donor (not recorded which). It is not recorded whose cells these are; they may come from a transplant donor.

The chain is built from TRBV6-4 and TRBJ2-6; D gene ambiguous. Trimming took off 4 bases at V and 0 bases at J, with 10 bases between the two ends. The CDR3 spans 16 residues. Germline V CDR1 and CDR2: MRHNA, SNTAGT. The CDR3, as DNA: TGTGCCAGCAGTGGGACGGCAGCCTCTGGGGCCAACGTCCTGACTTTC. Its translation: CASSGTAASGANVLTF.

This clonotype was recorded a few times. This chain uses TRBV4-1 with TRBJ2-1, with 10 bases matching TRBD2. V lost 1 base to trimming and J lost 2 bases; unmatched junction nucleotides: 8. CDR1 and CDR2 (germline): MGHRA, YSYEKL. CDR3 size: 18 residues. CDR3 in amino acids: CASSQAASGGHPYNEQFF. The CDR3 nucleotides are TGCGCCAGCAGCCAAGCAGCTAGCGGGGGACATCCCTACAATGAGCAGTTCTTC.

This clonotype was recorded many times. The chain has TRBV2 and TRBJ2-1, with TRBD2 identical over 11 bases. Trimming took 8 bases from V and 7 from J; bases not matched to a gene: 7. The CDR3 has 14 residues. CDR1 SNHLY and CDR2 FYNNEI come from the germline V gene. CDR3 amino acids: CASGATSGMNEQFF. The CDR3 DNA sequence: TGTGCCAGCGGCGCGACTAGCGGGATGAATGAGCAGTTCTTC.

This clonotype was counted only a few times. The chain employs TRBV12-3 or TRBV12-4 and TRBJ1-3; D gene uncertain. This CDR3 contains 17 residues. The V end lost 6 bases, the J end lost 0 bases, and 18 bases lay between the germline ends. The CDR3, as DNA: TGTGCCAGCAGCCCACAAGGGAGACGGAGCTCTGGAAACACCATATATTTT. It codes for CASSPQGRRSSGNTIYF.

There are a few counts of this clonotype. The rearrangement uses TRBV18 and TRBJ1-1; D is undetermined. CDR3 length equals 14 residues. V was pared by 1 base and J by 1 base, with 7 bases between. Germline-derived CDR1 and CDR2 are KGHSH and LQKENI. The CDR3 spells CASSPLDSNTEAFF. The CDR3 nucleotides read TGTGCCAGCTCACCACTTGATTCGAACACTGAAGCTTTCTTT.